The 2 T cell receptor beta chains given below trace back to one sample, sequenced in a study of OX40 agonist ivuxolimab in advanced cancers. Using immunoSEQ multiplex PCR, the repertoire was profiled, and TCRdb retains in-frame clones only, with some absent. The sample includes about 59,000 clones, roughly 84% of them seen just once. This specimen was CD4+ or CD8+ T cells sorted from blood, taken in a trial of the OX40 agonist ivuxolimab. These receptors were obtained from an adult with an advanced solid tumor such as melanoma, head and neck, liver or kidney cancer.

V is TRBV6-6 and J is TRBJ1-1; D gene uncertain. Trimming left V 3 bases short and J 1 base short, with 9 bases between. CDR1 MNHNY and CDR2 SVGAGI come from the germline V gene (reference sequence). The CDR3 is 14 amino acids. The CDR3 DNA is TGTGCCAGCAGTTATCACCCGAAGAACACTGAAGCTTTCTTT. It translates to CASSYHPKNTEAFF.

This clone was seen a few times. The V gene is TRBV7-2, the J gene TRBJ2-3, with 9 bases lining up with TRBD2. There are 17 residues in the CDR3. V shed 5 bases, J shed 6 bases, and the junction held 15 bases outside the gene matches. Germline V gene data show CDR1 as SGHTA and CDR2 as FQGNSA. CDR3 loop: CASSLEPGLAFLDTQYF. As DNA, the CDR3 is TGTGCCAGCAGCCTAGAACCGGGACTAGCATTCTTGGATACGCAGTATTTT. Supplemented by reference TRBV7-2 and TRBJ2-3, the full variable domain reads GAGVSQSPSNKVTEKGKDVELRCDPISGHTALYWYRQSLGQGLEFLIYFQGNSAPDKSGLPSDRFSAERTGGSVSTLTIQRTQQEDSAVYLCASSLEPGLAFLDTQYFGPGTRLTVL.